Following are 13 T cell receptor beta chains from one sample sequenced in a study of shared clonotypes between healthy human individuals (dated by TCRdb to the early 2020s). The method was the immunoSEQ multiplex PCR assay. The immuneACCESS repertoire file appears here via TCRdb, limited to in-frame rearrangements. These files lack a portion of the clones; in checked studies, under half of the deficit traces to unresolved V genes, and the cause of the others is not known. A total of 1.4 million to 1.5 million clones appear in this sample, around 97% of them only once. Of the sample, 1.2% is held by the ten largest clones. The sequenced sample was naive CD4+ T cells sorted from blood. The sample's cell subset or site label, decoded: CD45RA+ positively selected. These receptors were collected from a man aged 25 to 45 in good health.

V is TRBV29-1 and J is TRBJ2-1; 12 nucleotides line up with TRBD1. This CDR3 contains 15 residues. CDR1 and CDR2 (germline): SQVTM, ANQGSEA. Germline trimming cut 7 bases from V and 7 bases from J; bases unmatched to any gene: 11. The CDR3 sequence is CSAGAPGQGANEQFF. The DNA for the CDR3 is TGCAGCGCCGGAGCCCCGGGACAGGGGGCGAATGAGCAGTTCTTC.

The DNA for the CDR3 is TGTGCCAGCAGCCAGGGGGCTCCTGTTCGTGGAAACACCATATATTTT. This sequence encodes CASSQGAPVRGNTIYF. The V call is TRBV7-3, the J call TRBJ1-3, with TRBD1 identical over 8 bases. Germline assignment: CDR1 SGHTA and CDR2 FQGTGA. The length of the CDR3 is 16 residues. V trimming: 5 bases; J trimming: 3 bases; junction bases outside the gene matches: 9.

The gene calls are TRBV18 and TRBJ2-7; D is undetermined. Trimming took 3 bases from V and 4 from J, leaving 16 bases between them. Looked up from germline, CDR1 is KGHSH and CDR2 is LQKENI. The CDR3 has 15 amino acids. The CDR3 reads CASSPEYVPSYEQYF. The CDR3 DNA reads as TGTGCCAGCTCACCGGAGTATGTGCCCTCTTACGAGCAGTACTTC.

V and J are TRBV21-1 and TRBJ2-1. TRBV21-1 is designated a pseudogene. The CDR3 is made up of 13 amino acids. The CDR3 reads CASSREGFNEQFF. The CDR3 coding sequence is TGTGCCAGCAGCCGCGAGGGGTTCAATGAGCAGTTCTTC.

This clone was counted once. This chain links TRBV7-9 with TRBJ1-1; 7 bases are shared with TRBD1. The germline CDR1 and CDR2 sequences are SEHNR and FQNEAQ (reference sequence). V gave up 4 bases and J gave up 3 bases; unmatched junction bases: 14. The CDR3 extends over 17 amino acids. The chain's CDR3 is CASSSGSRGGWDTEAFF. For the CDR3, the DNA is TGTGCCAGCAGCTCGGGGTCGAGAGGGGGCTGGGACACTGAAGCTTTCTTT.

The CDR3 DNA reads as TGTGCCAGCAGCGTGTCCGAGGGGTTTTATCAGCCCCAGCATTTT. Protein product: CASSVSEGFYQPQHF. V usage is TRBV9 and J usage is TRBJ1-5; a weak D match, TRBD1 (5 bases). Deletions cut 2 bases from V and 5 bases from J, with 14 bases between. This CDR3 spans 15 amino acids. The germline CDR1 and CDR2 sequences are SGDLS and YYNGEE.

The V gene is TRBV11-2, the J gene TRBJ2-7, with 10 positions matching TRBD1. The junction had 11 bases not matched to a gene; V was cut back by 5 bases and J by 4 bases. Germline CDR1 SGHAT, CDR2 FQNNGV. This CDR3 is built from 16 residues. CDR3 bases: TGTGCCAGCAGCAACCCCGGGACAGGGGTGCGATACGAGCAGTACTTC. Its protein product is CASSNPGTGVRYEQYF.

The DNA of the CDR3 is TGTGCAAGTCGCTTAGGACAGGGAGGTGGCTACACCTTC. Amino acids: CASRLGQGGGYTF. J is TRBJ1-2 and V is TRBV12-2; TRBD1 was called by the table and not checked on the DNA. TRBV12-2 is shown as a pseudogene. This CDR3 is built from 13 residues.

The chain carries TRBV7-6 and TRBJ2-7; 9 bases fit TRBD2. V shed 3 bases, J shed 1 base, and the junction held 10 bases outside the gene matches. CDR1 SGHVS and CDR2 FNYEAQ come from the germline V gene. The CDR3 loop spans 17 amino acids. The CDR3 protein is CASSLGPTSGDSYEQYF. The CDR3 DNA reads TGTGCCAGCAGCTTGGGCCCGACTAGCGGAGATTCCTACGAGCAGTACTTC. The variable domain in full, completed from reference TRBV7-6 and TRBJ2-7, reads GAGVSQSPRYKVTKRGQDVALRCDPISGHVSLYWYRQALGQGPEFLTYFNYEAQQDKSGLPNDRFSAERPEGSISTLTIQRTEQRDSAMYRCASSLGPTSGDSYEQYFGPGTRLTVT.

V is TRBV5-5 and J is TRBJ2-3; D may be TRBD1 (5 bases). From germline, CDR1 is SGHKS and CDR2 YYEKEE (reference sequence). V dropped 0 bases and J dropped 2 bases, with 16 bases sitting between them. The CDR3 covers 17 residues. The CDR3 spells CASSLGARGGYTDTQYF. The CDR3 bases are TGTGCCAGCAGCTTGGGTGCAAGGGGCGGTTACACAGATACGCAGTATTTT. The entire variable domain, with the rest obtained from reference TRBV5-5 and TRBJ2-3, is as follows: DAGVTQSPTHLIKTRGQQVTLRCSPISGHKSVSWYQQVLGQGPQFIFQYYEKEERGRGNFPDRFSARQFPNYSSELNVNALLLGDSALYLCASSLGARGGYTDTQYFGPGTRLTVL.

This chain joins TRBV6-1 and TRBJ2-7, with D possibly matching TRBD2 (5 bases). This CDR3 has 14 residues. Per the germline V gene, CDR1 is MNHNS and CDR2 is SASEGT. V shed 8 bases and J shed 3 bases, with 17 bases lying between them. CDR3 DNA: TGTGCCAGCCACTACTCGGGGAGCTACTACGAGCAGTACTTC. This encodes CASHYSGSYYEQYF.

The chain couples TRBV5-1 to TRBJ1-4; perhaps TRBD1 as D (5 bases). There are 15 residues in the CDR3. Germline CDR1 is SGHRS and CDR2 is YFSETQ. Trimming stripped 1 base from V and 6 bases from J, with 13 bases between. In DNA form, the CDR3 reads TGCGCCAGCAGCTTGAATGGGGGGAGAGATGAAAAACTGTTTTTT. Translated, it gives CASSLNGGRDEKLFF.

This chain connects TRBV7-2 to TRBJ2-2; D perhaps matches TRBD1 (6 bases). Per germline, CDR1 SGHTA and CDR2 FQGNSA. V gave up 6 bases and J gave up 5 bases, with 16 bases separating them. This CDR3 is built from 15 residues. The DNA for the CDR3 is TGTGCCAGCAGGAAAGATTTGGGGGCGACCGGGGAGCTGTTTTTT. The encoded protein is CASRKDLGATGELFF.